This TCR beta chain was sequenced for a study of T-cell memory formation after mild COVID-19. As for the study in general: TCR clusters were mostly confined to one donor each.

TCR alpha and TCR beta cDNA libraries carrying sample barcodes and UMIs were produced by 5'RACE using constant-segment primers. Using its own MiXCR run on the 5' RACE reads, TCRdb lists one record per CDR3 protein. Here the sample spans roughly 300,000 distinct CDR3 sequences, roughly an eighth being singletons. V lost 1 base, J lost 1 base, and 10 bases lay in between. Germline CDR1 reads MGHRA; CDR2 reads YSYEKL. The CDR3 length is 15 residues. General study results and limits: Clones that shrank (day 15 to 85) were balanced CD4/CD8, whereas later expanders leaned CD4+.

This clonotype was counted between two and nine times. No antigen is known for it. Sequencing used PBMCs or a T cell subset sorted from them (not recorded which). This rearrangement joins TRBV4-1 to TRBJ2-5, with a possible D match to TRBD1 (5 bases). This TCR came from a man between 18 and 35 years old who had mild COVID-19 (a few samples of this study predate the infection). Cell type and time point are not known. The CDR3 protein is CASSQVRVGQETQYF. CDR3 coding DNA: TGCGCCAGCAGCCAAGTCAGGGTTGGCCAAGAGACCCAGTACTTC.